The 8 T cell receptor beta chains presented below share a single source sample, sequenced in a study of T-cell memory formation after mild COVID-19. Using its own MiXCR run on the 5' RACE reads, TCRdb lists one record per CDR3 protein. Of 470,000 or so distinct CDR3 sequences in the sample, roughly 18% were seen once. Sample: PBMCs or a T cell subset sorted from them (not recorded which). Every receptor here comes from a man between 18 and 29 years old who had mild COVID-19 (a few samples of this study predate the infection). Cell type and time point are not known.

The rearrangement links TRBV6-5 to TRBJ2-5; 7 bases agree with TRBD1. CDR1 is MNHEY and CDR2 is SVGAGI in the germline V gene. CDR3 length: 12 amino acids. The V and J ends lost 6 bases and 2 bases, in that order; junction bases with no gene match: 0. CDR3 nucleotide sequence: TGTGCCAGCAGGGGACAGCAAGAGACCCAGTACTTC. Translating it yields CASRGQQETQYF.

This chain uses TRBV7-2 with TRBJ1-1; TRBD1 is a possible D gene (6 bases). Germline V lookup: CDR1 SGHTA, CDR2 FQGNSA. This CDR3 contains 15 residues. Trimming removed 4 bases from V and 6 bases from J, with 18 bases in between. The CDR3 DNA sequence: TGTGCCAGCAGCTCTGAAACAGGGTACGGAGCTGAAGCTTTCTTT. Its translation is CASSSETGYGAEAFF.

The chain is built from TRBV7-2 and TRBJ1-2; 7 bases agree with TRBD1. The CDR3 has 14 residues. Trimming removed 3 bases from V and 7 bases from J; junction bases left unmatched: 8. Germline V gene data show CDR1 as SGHTA and CDR2 as FQGNSA. In nucleotides, the CDR3 is TGTGCCAGCAGCTTTGGGACAGAGCTTCTTGGCTACACCTTC. The encoded protein is CASSFGTELLGYTF.

The chain carries TRBV27 and TRBJ1-1; maybe TRBD1 (6 bases). The CDR3 is 14 amino acids. Trimming cost V 3 bases and J 5 bases, with 13 bases left between them. The germline gives CDR1 MNHEY, CDR2 SMNVEV (reference sequence). In nucleotides, the CDR3 is TGTGCCAGCAGTTTCCTTCGGGGGCGGACTGAAGCTTTCTTT. This sequence encodes CASSFLRGRTEAFF.

There are a few counts of this clonotype. CDR3 sequence (DNA): TGTGCCAGCCTCCCCCGGGGCATAGCGGGGGTCTACAATGAGCAGTTCTTC. Protein sequence: CASLPRGIAGVYNEQFF. The V gene is TRBV7-9, the J gene TRBJ2-1; 9 bases line up with TRBD2. The CDR3 has 17 amino acids. Germline values: CDR1 SEHNR, CDR2 FQNEAQ (reference sequence). Trimming at V came to 8 bases and at J to 3 bases, leaving 14 bases not matched to a gene.

This rearrangement joins TRBV5-1 to TRBJ2-7, with D hard to call. The CDR3 runs to 12 residues. Trimming pared 3 bases from V and 3 bases from J, leaving 7 bases between. CDR1 and CDR2 (germline): SGHRS, YFSETQ. The CDR3 region is CASSWQVYEQYV. The CDR3 nucleotides are TGCGCCAGCAGCTGGCAAGTCTACGAGCAGTACGTC.

V usage is TRBV6-1 and J usage is TRBJ2-3; possible D gene TRBD1, 5 bases. V lost 4 bases and J 5 bases, leaving 10 bases between the germline ends. The CDR3 is made up of 13 amino acids. Germline V gene sequence: CDR1 MNHNS, CDR2 SASEGT. CDR3 sequence reads: CASSVRVEDTQYF. DNA for the CDR3: TGTGCCAGCAGTGTCAGGGTAGAAGATACGCAGTATTTT.

The J gene is TRBJ1-2, the V gene TRBV11-2; maybe TRBD1 (5 bases). Trimming stripped 1 base from V and 2 bases from J, with 11 bases between. This CDR3 comprises 15 residues. Germline V CDR1 and CDR2: SGHAT, FQNNGV. CDR3 nucleotide sequence: TGTGCCAGCAGCTTAGTTTGGGGGGAGAACTATGGCTACACCTTC. Translation gives CASSLVWGENYGYTF.